This entry concerns a single TCR beta chain. Other DNA sequences in the same sample also yield this CDR3. The data were produced by immunoSEQ multiplex PCR, yet TCRdb's version contains in-frame clones alone and is incomplete. In the table there are a few million clones, 85% to 95% of which are singletons. CDR3 length: 15 residues. Trimming took 6 bases from V and 0 from J; bases not matched to a gene: 6. Germline V lookup: CDR1 KGHSH, CDR2 LQKENI. The sample comes from a study of shared clonotypes between healthy human individuals. This chain links TRBV18 with TRBJ2-3; 7 bases agree with TRBD1. The sample was naive CD4+ T cells sorted from blood. Noted subset: CD45RA+ positively selected. This clonotype originated in a man between 18 and 29 years old in good health. The CDR3 loop is CASSPDRASTDTQYF. Written as DNA, the CDR3 is TGTGCCAGCTCCCCCGACAGGGCTAGCACAGATACGCAGTATTTT.